The T cell receptor beta chain under discussion was sequenced for a study of early T cells in non-severe SARS-CoV-2 infection. The overall study: RNA in bulk from unsorted whole blood was sequenced, and chains were unpaired.

Regarding the study as a whole: VDJdb matching, biased toward anti-spike CD8 responses, missed private and CD4 specificities.

This clonotype turned up a few times. The target antigen is unknown. Researchers attached unique molecular identifiers to individual cDNA molecules. TCRdb processed the 5' RACE reads anew with MiXCR; each CDR3 protein has one entry. The sample comprises around 81,000 distinct CDR3 sequences, 13% to 15% of which are singletons, and approximately 10% rests with the top ten. The CDR3 spans 16 residues. CDR1 is MNHNY, CDR2 SVGAGI, per germline (reference sequence). V was trimmed by 5 bases and J by 0 bases, leaving 13 bases between them. The sample consisted of whole blood. This receptor was obtained from an adult who was a healthcare worker with PCR-confirmed SARS-CoV-2 infection or an uninfected control (not recorded which). The chain combines TRBV6-6 with TRBJ1-4; D is undetermined. CDR3 sequence reads: CASSMASGATNEKLFF. CDR3 in DNA: TGTGCCAGCAGTATGGCTTCCGGTGCAACTAATGAAAAACTGTTTTTT.